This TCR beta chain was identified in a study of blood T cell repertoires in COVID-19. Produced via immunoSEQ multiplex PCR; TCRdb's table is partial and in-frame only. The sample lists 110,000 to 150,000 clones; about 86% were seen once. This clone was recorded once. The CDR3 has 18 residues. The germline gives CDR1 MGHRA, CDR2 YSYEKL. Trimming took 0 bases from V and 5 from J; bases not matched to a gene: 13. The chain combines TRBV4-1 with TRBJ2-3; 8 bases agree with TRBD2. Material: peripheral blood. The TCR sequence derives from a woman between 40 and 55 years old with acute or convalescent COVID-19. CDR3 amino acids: CASSQEFARAGVGDTQYF. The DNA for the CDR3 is TGCGCCAGCAGCCAAGAATTCGCTAGAGCGGGAGTAGGAGATACGCAGTATTTT.